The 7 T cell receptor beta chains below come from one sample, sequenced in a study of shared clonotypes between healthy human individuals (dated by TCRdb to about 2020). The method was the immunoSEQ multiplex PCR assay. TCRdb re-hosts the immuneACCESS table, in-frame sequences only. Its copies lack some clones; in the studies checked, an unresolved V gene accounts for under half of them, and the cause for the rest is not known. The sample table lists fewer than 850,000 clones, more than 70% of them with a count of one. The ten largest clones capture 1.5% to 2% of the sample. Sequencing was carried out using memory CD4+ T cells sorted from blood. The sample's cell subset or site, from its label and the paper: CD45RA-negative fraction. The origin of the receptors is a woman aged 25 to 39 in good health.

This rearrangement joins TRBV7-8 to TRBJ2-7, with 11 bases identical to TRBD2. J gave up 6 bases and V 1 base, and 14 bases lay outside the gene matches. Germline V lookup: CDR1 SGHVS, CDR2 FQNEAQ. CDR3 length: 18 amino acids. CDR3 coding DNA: TGTGCCAGCAGCTTAGAGTCCCCTACTAGCGGGAGCTTGGGCGAGCAGTACTTC. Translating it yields CASSLESPTSGSLGEQYF. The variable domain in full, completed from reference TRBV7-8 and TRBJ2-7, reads GAGVSQSPRYKVAKRGQDVALRCDPISGHVSLFWYQQALGQGPEFLTYFQNEAQLDKSGLPSDRFFAERPEGSVSTLKIQRTQQEDSAVYLCASSLESPTSGSLGEQYFGPGTRLTVT.

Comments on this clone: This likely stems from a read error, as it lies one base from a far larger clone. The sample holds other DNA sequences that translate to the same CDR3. CDR3: CASSLQRDSYEQYF. The CDR3 nucleotides read TGTGCCAGCAGCTTACAACGGGACTCCTACGAGCAGTACTTC. The gene calls are TRBV7-6 and TRBJ2-7, with D possibly TRBD2 on 5 matching bases. The CDR3 runs 14 residues. Germline loops: CDR1 SGHVS, CDR2 FNYEAQ. The V and J ends lost 2 bases and 0 bases respectively, with 8 bases between them.

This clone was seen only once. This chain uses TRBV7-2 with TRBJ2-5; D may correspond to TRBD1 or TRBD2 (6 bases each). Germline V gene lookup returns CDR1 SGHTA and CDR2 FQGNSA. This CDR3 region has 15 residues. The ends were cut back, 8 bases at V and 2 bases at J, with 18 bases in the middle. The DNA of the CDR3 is TGTGCCAGCTGCCCCCGGCGGGACACACAAGAGACCCAGTACTTC. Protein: CASCPRRDTQETQYF.

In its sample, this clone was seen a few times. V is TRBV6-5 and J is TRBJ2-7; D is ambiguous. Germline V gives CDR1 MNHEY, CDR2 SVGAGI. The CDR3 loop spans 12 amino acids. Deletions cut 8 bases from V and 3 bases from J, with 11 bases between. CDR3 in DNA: TGTGCCAGCCCCAGATGGGGCTACGAGCAGTACTTC. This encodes CASPRWGYEQYF.

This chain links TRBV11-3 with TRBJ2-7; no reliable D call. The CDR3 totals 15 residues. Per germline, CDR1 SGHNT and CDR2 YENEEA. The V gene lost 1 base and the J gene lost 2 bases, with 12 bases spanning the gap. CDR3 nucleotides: TGTGCCAGCAGCTTAGGGGGTCAGCTGGCCTACGAGCAGTACTTC. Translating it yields CASSLGGQLAYEQYF.

The CDR3 protein is CAWSVPLAKDEQFF. The DNA for the CDR3 is TGTGCCTGGAGTGTCCCACTTGCGAAGGATGAGCAGTTCTTC. The chain is built from TRBV30 and TRBJ2-1; no firm D call. Germline values: CDR1 GTSNPN, CDR2 SVGIG (reference sequence). The CDR3 contains 14 residues. Deletions cut 0 bases from V and 8 bases from J, with 14 bases between. The full variable domain, completed using reference TRBV30 and TRBJ2-1, is SQTIHQWPATLVQPVGSPLSLECTVEGTSNPNLYWYRQAAGRGLQLLFYSVGIGQISSEVPQNLSASRPQDRQFILSSKKLLLSDSGFYLCAWSVPLAKDEQFFGPGTRLTVL.

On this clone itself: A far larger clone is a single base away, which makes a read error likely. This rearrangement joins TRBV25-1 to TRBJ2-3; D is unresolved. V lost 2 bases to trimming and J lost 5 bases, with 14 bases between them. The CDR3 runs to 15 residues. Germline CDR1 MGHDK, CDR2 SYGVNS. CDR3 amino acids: CASSEASGPQDTQYF. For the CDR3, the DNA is TGTGCCAGCAGTGAAGCCTCTGGACCCCAAGATACGCAGTATTTT. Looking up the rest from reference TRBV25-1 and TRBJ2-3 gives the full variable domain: EADIYQTPRYLVIGTGKKITLECSQTMGHDKMYWYQQDPGMELHLIHYSYGVNSTEKGDLSSESTVSRIRTEHFPLTLESARPSHTSQYLCASSEASGPQDTQYFGPGTRLTVL.